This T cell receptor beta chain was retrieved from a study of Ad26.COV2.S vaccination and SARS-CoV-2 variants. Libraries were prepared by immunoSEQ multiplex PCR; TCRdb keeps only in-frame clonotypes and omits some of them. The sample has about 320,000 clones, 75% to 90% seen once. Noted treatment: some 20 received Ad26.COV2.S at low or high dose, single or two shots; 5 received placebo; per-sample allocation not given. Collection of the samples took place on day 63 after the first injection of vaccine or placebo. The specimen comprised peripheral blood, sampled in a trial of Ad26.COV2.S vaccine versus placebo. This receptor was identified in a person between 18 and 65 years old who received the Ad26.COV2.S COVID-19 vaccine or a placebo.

The CDR3 reads CASTKGLALSTDTQYF. The CDR3, as DNA: TGTGCCAGCACCAAAGGACTAGCGCTATCCACAGATACGCAGTATTTT. The genes are TRBV7-9 and TRBJ2-3, with 9 bases lining up with TRBD2. There are 16 residues in the CDR3. J gave up 2 bases and V 7 bases, and 10 bases lay outside the gene matches. Germline CDR1 reads SEHNR; CDR2 reads FQNEAQ (reference sequence).